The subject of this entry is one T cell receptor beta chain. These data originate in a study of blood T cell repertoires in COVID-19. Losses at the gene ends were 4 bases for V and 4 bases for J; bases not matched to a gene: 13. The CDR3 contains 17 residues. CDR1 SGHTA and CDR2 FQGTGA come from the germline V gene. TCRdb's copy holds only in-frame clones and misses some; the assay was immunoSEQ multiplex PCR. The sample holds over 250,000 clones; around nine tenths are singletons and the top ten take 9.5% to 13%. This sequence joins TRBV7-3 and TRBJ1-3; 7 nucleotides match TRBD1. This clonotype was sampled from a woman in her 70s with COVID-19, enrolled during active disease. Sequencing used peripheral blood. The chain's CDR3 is CASSSGQDSSGGNTIYF. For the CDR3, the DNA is TGTGCCAGCAGCTCAGGACAGGACAGCTCGGGGGGAAACACCATATATTTT.